This TCR beta chain is drawn from a study of molecular identifiers for immune sequencing clone quantification. On this clonotype itself: Its specificity is not known. This may be a read error: a much more frequent sequence differs by one nucleotide.

The CDR3 runs 17 residues. Germline CDR1 and CDR2: SGDLS and YYNGEE. The study's findings and limits: The share of molecules held by clones above 20 RNA copies was over 97% in effector cells and under 1% in naive cells.

TCRdb called the PCR reads again in MiXCR, with one record for every CDR3 protein. Here the sample spans approximately 97,000 distinct CDR3 sequences, approximately 25% being singletons. The V gene is TRBV9, the J gene TRBJ2-1; D not resolved. Sequenced sample: naive CD8+ T cells from blood, with Jurkat cell RNA spiked in. Subset denoted: FACS-sorted CD8+CD4-CCR7+CD45RA+ naive T cells. The TCR originated in a human donor in good health. Some libraries in this study had Jurkat cell RNA spiked in. The CDR3 nucleotides are TGTGTCAGCAGCGTAGAGTCCCGGGCCAGCTCCTACAATGAGCAGTTCTTC. As protein: CVSSVESRASSYNEQFF.